This T cell receptor beta chain was identified in a study of identical twins. Study-wide results and caveats: Beta clonotypes that were abundant in cord blood contained fewer insertions, a pattern absent from memory repertoires. Shared out-of-frame alpha sequences (those common to twins) showed excess low generation probability. Modeled out-of-frame TCR alpha sharing in monozygotic twins fell below observed levels.

TCRdb re-analysed the 5' RACE reads in MiXCR, keeping a single row per CDR3 protein. The data show 200,000 to 250,000 distinct CDR3 sequences, about 10% seen once. The germline V and J ends were trimmed by 4 bases and 4 bases, with 17 bases remaining between them. Germline assignment: CDR1 SGHTS and CDR2 YDEGEE. The CDR3 sequence is 16 residues long. This clonotype was picked up many times. Its antigen is undetermined. The chain is built from TRBV5-8 and TRBJ2-2; D is unclear. The source is a man aged 45-60 years in good health. The sequenced material came from memory T cells sorted from blood. Here the CDR3 reads CASSGSSGLGTGELFF. DNA for the CDR3: TGTGCCAGCAGCGGATCCAGTGGTTTGGGCACCGGGGAGCTGTTTTTT.